This TCR beta chain was sequenced for a study of blood T cell repertoires in COVID-19. Study at large: Nucleic acid was either cDNA or gDNA, and it came from T cells, B-cell-depleted T cells, or PBMCs.

Per germline, CDR1 SGHDN and CDR2 FVKESK. V was pared by 4 bases and J by 3 bases, with 10 bases between. This CDR3 has 13 residues. Methods used by the authors: It was from reference gene primer amplification that nucleated cell counts were estimated. The data were produced by immunoSEQ multiplex PCR, yet TCRdb's version contains in-frame clones alone and is incomplete. V, J and clone size were drawn from that table, and D and trimming were deduced from the DNA. The sample yields roughly 280,000 clones, around four fifths seen once. This chain joins TRBV14 and TRBJ2-7; D may be TRBD2 (6 bases). This clonotype was obtained from a man aged 55 to 70 who had recovered from COVID-19. Material: peripheral blood. The CDR3 protein is CASSLTSSYEQYF. The DNA for the CDR3 is TGTGCCAGCAGCCTAACTAGCAGCTACGAGCAGTACTTC.